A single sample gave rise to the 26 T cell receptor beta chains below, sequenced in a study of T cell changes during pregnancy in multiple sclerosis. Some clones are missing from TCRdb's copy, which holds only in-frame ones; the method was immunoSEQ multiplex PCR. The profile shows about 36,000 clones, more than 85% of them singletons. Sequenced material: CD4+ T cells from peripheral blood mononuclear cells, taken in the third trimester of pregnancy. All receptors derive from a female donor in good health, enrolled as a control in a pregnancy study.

CDR3 bases: TGTGCCAGCAGGGAGGGCCCTGGAAACACCATATATTTT. Its translation is CASREGPGNTIYF. The chain is built from TRBV6-1 and TRBJ1-3, with D hard to call. The CDR3 totals 13 residues. V lost 6 bases, J lost 2 bases, and 8 bases lay in between. Looked up from germline, CDR1 is MNHNS and CDR2 is SASEGT.

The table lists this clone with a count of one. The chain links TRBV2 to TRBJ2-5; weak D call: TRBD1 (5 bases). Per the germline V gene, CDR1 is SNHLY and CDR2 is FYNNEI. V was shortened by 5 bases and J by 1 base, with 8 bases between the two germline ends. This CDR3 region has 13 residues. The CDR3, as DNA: TGTGCCAGCAGTAGCCAGGGCCAAGAGACCCAGTACTTC. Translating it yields CASSSQGQETQYF.

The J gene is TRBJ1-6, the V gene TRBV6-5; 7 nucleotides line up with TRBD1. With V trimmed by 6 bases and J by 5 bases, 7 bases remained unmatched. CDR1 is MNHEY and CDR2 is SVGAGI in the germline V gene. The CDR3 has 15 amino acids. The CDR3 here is CASRRQGVDNSPLHF. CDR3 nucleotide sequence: TGTGCCAGCAGACGACAGGGAGTCGATAATTCACCCCTCCACTTT.

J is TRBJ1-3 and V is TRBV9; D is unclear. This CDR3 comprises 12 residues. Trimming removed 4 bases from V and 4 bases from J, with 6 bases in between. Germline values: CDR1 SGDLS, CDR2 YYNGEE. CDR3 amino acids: CASSKRGNTIYF. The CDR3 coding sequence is TGTGCCAGCAGCAAACGGGGAAACACCATATATTTT.

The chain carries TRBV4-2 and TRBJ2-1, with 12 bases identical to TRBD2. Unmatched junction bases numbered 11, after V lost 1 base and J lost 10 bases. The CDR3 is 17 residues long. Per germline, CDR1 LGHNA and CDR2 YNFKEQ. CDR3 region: CASSQVSNGLAGREQFF. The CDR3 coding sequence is TGTGCCAGCAGCCAAGTTTCTAACGGACTAGCGGGGCGGGAGCAGTTCTTC.

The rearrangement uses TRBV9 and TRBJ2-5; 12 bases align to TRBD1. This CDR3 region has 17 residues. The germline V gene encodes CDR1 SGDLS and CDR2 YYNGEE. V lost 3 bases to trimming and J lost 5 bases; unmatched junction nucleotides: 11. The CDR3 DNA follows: TGTGCCAGCAGCGCAACCCCGGGACAGGGGGCGTCGGAGACCCAGTACTTC. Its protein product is CASSATPGQGASETQYF.

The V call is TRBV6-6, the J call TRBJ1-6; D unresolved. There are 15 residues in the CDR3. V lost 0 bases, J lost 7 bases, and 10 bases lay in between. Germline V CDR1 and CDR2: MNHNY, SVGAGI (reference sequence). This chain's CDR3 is CASSYSRGDNSPLHF. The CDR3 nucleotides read TGTGCCAGCAGTTACTCGCGGGGAGACAATTCACCCCTCCACTTT.

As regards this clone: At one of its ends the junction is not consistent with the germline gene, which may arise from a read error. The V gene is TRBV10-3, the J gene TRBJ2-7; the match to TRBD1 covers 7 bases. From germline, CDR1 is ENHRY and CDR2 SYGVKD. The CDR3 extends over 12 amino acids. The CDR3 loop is CAISGVGTDLGF. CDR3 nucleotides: TGTGCCATCAGTGGAGTGGGGACAGATCTGGGGTTC.

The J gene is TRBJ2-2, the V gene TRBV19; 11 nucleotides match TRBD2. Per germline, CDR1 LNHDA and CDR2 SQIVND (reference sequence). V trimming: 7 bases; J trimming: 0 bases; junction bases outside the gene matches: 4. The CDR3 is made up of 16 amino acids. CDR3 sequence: CASKASGGTNTGELFF. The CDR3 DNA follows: TGTGCCAGTAAGGCTAGCGGGGGGACGAACACCGGGGAGCTGTTTTTT.

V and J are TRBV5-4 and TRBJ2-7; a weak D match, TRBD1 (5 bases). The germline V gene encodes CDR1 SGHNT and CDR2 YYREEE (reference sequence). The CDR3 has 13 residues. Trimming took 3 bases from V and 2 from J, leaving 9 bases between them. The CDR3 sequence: CASSSPTAYEQYF. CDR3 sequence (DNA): TGTGCCAGCAGCTCCCCGACAGCCTACGAGCAGTACTTC.

The CDR3 coding sequence is TGTGCCAGCAGCTTAAACAGGGGGCCAGATGAGCAGTACTTC. Translated, it gives CASSLNRGPDEQYF. V gene TRBV7-2 combines with J gene TRBJ2-7, with 9 positions matching TRBD1. V lost 2 bases, J lost 7 bases, and 6 bases stayed unmatched. CDR1 is SGHTA, CDR2 FQGNSA, per germline. This CDR3 spans 14 amino acids.

The CDR3 nucleotides are TGTGCCAGCAGTGCTATACGGGGGGCAACCAACTCCTACAATGAGCAGTTCTTC. It codes for CASSAIRGATNSYNEQFF. V usage is TRBV25-1 and J usage is TRBJ2-1; D is possibly TRBD2 (7 bases). The V end lost 4 bases, the J end lost 0 bases, and 19 bases lay between the germline ends. The CDR3 is 18 amino acids. The V gene's germline CDR1 is MGHDK and CDR2 SYGVNS.

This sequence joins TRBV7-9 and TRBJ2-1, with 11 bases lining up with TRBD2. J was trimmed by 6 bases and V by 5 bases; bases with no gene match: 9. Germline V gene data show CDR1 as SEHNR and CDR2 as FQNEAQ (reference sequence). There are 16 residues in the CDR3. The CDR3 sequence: CASSTNSGGAVNEQFF. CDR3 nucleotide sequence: TGTGCCAGCAGCACTAATAGCGGGGGGGCGGTCAATGAGCAGTTCTTC. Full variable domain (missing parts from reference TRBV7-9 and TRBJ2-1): DTGVSQNPRHKITKRGQNVTFRCDPISEHNRLYWYRQTLGQGPEFLTYFQNEAQLEKSRLLSDRFSAERPKGSFSTLEIQRTEQGDSAMYLCASSTNSGGAVNEQFFGPGTRLTVL.

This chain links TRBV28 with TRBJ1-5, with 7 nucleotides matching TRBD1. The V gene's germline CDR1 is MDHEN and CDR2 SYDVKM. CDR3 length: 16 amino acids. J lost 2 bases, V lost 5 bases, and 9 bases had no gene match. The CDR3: CASSVQGSGRNQPQHF. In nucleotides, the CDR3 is TGTGCCAGCAGTGTACAGGGGAGTGGGCGCAATCAGCCCCAGCATTTT.

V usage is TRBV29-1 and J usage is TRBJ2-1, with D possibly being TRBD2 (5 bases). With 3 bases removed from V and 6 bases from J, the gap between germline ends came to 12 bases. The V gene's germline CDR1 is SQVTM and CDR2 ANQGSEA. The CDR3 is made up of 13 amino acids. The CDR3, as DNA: TGCAGCGTTGATGGCAGAGGGCCCAATGAGCAGTTCTTC. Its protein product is CSVDGRGPNEQFF.

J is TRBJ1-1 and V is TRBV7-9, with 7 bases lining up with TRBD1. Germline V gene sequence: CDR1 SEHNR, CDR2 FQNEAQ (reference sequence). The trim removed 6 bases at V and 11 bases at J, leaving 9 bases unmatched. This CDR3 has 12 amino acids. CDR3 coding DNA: TGTGCCAGCAGTTACGCGACAGGGCTGGCTTTCTTT. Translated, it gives CASSYATGLAFF.

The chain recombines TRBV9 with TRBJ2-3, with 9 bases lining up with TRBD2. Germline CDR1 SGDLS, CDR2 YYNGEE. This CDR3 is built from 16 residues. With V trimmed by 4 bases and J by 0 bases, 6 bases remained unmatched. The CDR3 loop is CASSLFSGGSTDTQYF. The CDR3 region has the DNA TGTGCCAGCAGCCTGTTTAGCGGGGGAAGCACAGATACGCAGTATTTT.

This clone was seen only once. The CDR3 sequence is CASKEGQGAGEAFF. CDR3 in DNA: TGTGCCAGCAAGGAAGGACAGGGGGCTGGTGAAGCTTTCTTT. The rearrangement uses TRBV7-6 and TRBJ1-1; the match to TRBD1 covers 11 bases. The germline V gene encodes CDR1 SGHVS and CDR2 FNYEAQ. The J segment lost 7 bases and the V segment lost 7 bases, leaving 8 bases of the junction unmatched. This CDR3 is 14 amino acids long.

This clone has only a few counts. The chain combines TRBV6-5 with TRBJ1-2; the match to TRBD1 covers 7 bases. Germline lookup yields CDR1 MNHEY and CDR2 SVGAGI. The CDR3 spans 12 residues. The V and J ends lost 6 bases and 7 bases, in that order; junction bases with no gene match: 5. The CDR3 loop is CASRTGSGGYTF. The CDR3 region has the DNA TGTGCCAGCAGGACAGGGTCGGGTGGCTACACCTTC.

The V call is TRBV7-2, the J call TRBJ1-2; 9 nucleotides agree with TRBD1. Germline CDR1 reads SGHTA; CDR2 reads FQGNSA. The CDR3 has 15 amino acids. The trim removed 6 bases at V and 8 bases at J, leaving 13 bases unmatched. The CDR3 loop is CASRATRDRASGYTF. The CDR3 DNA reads TGTGCCAGCAGAGCTACCCGGGACAGGGCGAGCGGCTACACCTTC.

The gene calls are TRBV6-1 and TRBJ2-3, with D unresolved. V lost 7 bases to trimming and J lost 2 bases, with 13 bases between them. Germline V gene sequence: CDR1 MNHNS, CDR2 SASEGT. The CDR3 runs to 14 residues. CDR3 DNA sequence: TGTGCCAGCAAAGTGGGCACCATCACAGATACGCAGTATTTT. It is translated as CASKVGTITDTQYF.

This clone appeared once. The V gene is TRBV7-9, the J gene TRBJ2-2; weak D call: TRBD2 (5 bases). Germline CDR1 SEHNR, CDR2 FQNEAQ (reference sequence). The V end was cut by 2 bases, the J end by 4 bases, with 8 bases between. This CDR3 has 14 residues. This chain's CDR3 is CASSLPRGTGELFF. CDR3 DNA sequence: TGTGCCAGCAGCTTACCCCGGGGCACCGGGGAGCTGTTTTTT.

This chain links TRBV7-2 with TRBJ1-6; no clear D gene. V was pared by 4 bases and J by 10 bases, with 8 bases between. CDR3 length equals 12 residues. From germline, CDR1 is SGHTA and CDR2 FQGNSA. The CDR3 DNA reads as TGTGCCAGCAGCTGGGCGGGGTCACCCCTCCACTTT. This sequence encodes CASSWAGSPLHF.

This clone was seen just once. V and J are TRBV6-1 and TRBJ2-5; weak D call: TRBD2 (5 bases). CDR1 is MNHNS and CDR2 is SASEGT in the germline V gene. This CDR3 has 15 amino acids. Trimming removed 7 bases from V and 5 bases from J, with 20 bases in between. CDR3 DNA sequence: TGTGCCAGCACCGGCCGAGGGCGGCACGGCGAGACCCAGTACTTC. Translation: CASTGRGRHGETQYF.

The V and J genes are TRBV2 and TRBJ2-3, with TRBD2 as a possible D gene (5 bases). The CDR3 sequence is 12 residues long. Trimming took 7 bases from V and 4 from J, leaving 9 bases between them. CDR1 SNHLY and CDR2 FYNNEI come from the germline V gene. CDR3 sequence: CASTLLADTQYF. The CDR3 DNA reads TGTGCCAGCACTCTACTAGCAGATACGCAGTATTTT.

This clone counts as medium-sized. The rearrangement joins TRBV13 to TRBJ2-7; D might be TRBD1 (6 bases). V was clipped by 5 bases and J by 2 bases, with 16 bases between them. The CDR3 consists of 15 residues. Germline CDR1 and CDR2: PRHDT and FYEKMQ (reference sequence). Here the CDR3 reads CASSLVSGQPYEQYF. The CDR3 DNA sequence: TGTGCCAGCAGCCTCGTCTCCGGACAGCCCTACGAGCAGTACTTC.